The clone carrying this TCR beta chain showed up many times. Its antigen is currently unknown. This entry comes from a study of spatial heterogeneity in lung cancer. General study results and limits: It was found that expanded intratumoral alpha and beta TCR counts tracked tumor mutation counts. Tracking of ubiquitous and regional nonsynonymous mutations by counts of ubiquitous and regional expanded TCRs, respectively, was seen.

A unique molecular identifier was carried by every single TCR cDNA molecule. TCRdb analysed the 5' RACE reads with MiXCR anew, one entry per CDR3 protein. The profile shows about 100,000 distinct CDR3 sequences, 4.4% of them singletons. Documented time point: sample taken at primary tumor resection. From germline, CDR1 is LGHDT and CDR2 YNNKEL (reference sequence). The CDR3 is 16 residues long. Trimming shortened V by 1 base and J by 6 bases, and 16 bases separated the two germline ends. The chain couples TRBV3-1 to TRBJ2-1; D tentatively reads TRBD1 or TRBD2 (5 bases each). The sequence was obtained from a male donor with early-stage non-small cell lung cancer. The sequencing used lung tumor tissue, collected at surgery. DNA of the CDR3: TGTGCCAGCAGCCAAGCTTATGAGGGGTGGTCCAATGAGCAGTTCTTC. Protein: CASSQAYEGWSNEQFF.